One and the same sample provided the 16 T cell receptor beta chains below, sequenced in a study of blood T cell repertoires in COVID-19. Generated by immunoSEQ multiplex PCR, the TCRdb table keeps only in-frame clones and is missing some. The sample has 190,000 or so clones, roughly 80% seen once. Specimen: peripheral blood. The receptors shown here come from a man in his forties or fifties who had recovered from COVID-19.

J is TRBJ1-6 and V is TRBV27; D remains unclear. Germline V lookup: CDR1 MNHEY, CDR2 SMNVEV (reference sequence). V was trimmed by 2 bases and J by 0 bases, leaving 17 bases between them. CDR3 size: 19 residues. The CDR3 coding sequence is TGTGCCAGCAGTTTACTCTCTTCGGTCCGGAGCTCCTATAATTCACCCCTCCACTTT. Its translation is CASSLLSSVRSSYNSPLHF.

The V call is TRBV7-9, the J call TRBJ2-2, with D possibly being TRBD2 (5 bases). Deletions cut 6 bases from V and 5 bases from J, with 16 bases between. The V gene's germline CDR1 is SEHNR and CDR2 FQNEAQ (reference sequence). The CDR3 is 15 residues long. CDR3 in amino acids: CASRPLGLITGELFF. The CDR3 DNA follows: TGTGCCAGCAGACCATTAGGACTTATTACCGGGGAGCTGTTTTTT.

V gene TRBV19 combines with J gene TRBJ1-1, with a tentative D call TRBD1 (5 bases). The V gene lost 5 bases and the J gene lost 7 bases, with 17 bases spanning the gap. The CDR3 has 14 amino acids. Germline CDR1 LNHDA, CDR2 SQIVND (reference sequence). CDR3 sequence (DNA): TGTGCCAGTAGTCTCACGACATTCAGGGTTGAAGCTTTCTTT. Its protein product is CASSLTTFRVEAFF.

The chain links TRBV7-8 to TRBJ2-7; 10 bases are shared with TRBD2. The V and J ends lost 7 bases and 7 bases, in that order; junction bases with no gene match: 22. The CDR3 extends over 18 amino acids. Per germline, CDR1 SGHVS and CDR2 FQNEAQ. The CDR3 nucleotides are TGTGCCAGCACCCCGGCCCCTTTTCTAGCGGGAGATTCAAGGGAGCAGTACTTC. It translates to CASTPAPFLAGDSREQYF.

The chain links TRBV7-9 to TRBJ1-3, with D unresolved. This CDR3 has 13 residues. V was shortened by 3 bases and J by 4 bases, with 7 bases between the two germline ends. Germline V CDR1 and CDR2: SEHNR, FQNEAQ (reference sequence). CDR3 residues: CASSFGLGNTIYF. For the CDR3, the DNA is TGTGCCAGCAGCTTTGGGCTAGGAAACACCATATATTTT.

Only a few counts were recorded for this clone. The genes are TRBV24-1 and TRBJ1-1; 9 bases are a match to TRBD1. This CDR3 contains 14 residues. Germline assignment: CDR1 KGHDR and CDR2 SFDVKD. J lost 7 bases, V lost 9 bases, and 11 bases had no gene match. Here the CDR3 DNA reads TGTGCCACCCCGAAGGGACAGGGAAAAGGTGAAGCTTTCTTT. Protein sequence: CATPKGQGKGEAFF.

This chain joins TRBV28 and TRBJ2-1; D possibly corresponds to TRBD2 (6 bases). The CDR3 totals 14 residues. Germline V gene lookup returns CDR1 MDHEN and CDR2 SYDVKM. Trimming removed 3 bases at V and 4 bases at J, with 10 bases between. CDR3 in DNA: TGTGCCAGCAGTTTTGGTCGGGGGTACAATGAGCAGTTCTTC. It translates to CASSFGRGYNEQFF. Drawing the rest from reference TRBV28 and TRBJ2-1, the complete variable domain is DVKVTQSSRYLVKRTGEKVFLECVQDMDHENMFWYRQDPGLGLRLIYFSYDVKMKEKGDIPEGYSVSREKKERFSLILESASTNQTSMYLCASSFGRGYNEQFFGPGTRLTVL.

The rearrangement uses TRBV7-9 and TRBJ2-2; 9 nucleotides align to TRBD2. From germline, CDR1 is SEHNR and CDR2 FQNEAQ (reference sequence). V lost 3 bases to trimming and J lost 6 bases; unmatched junction nucleotides: 5. CDR3 length: 15 residues. The CDR3 here is CASSFYSGSSGELFF. CDR3 in DNA: TGTGCCAGCAGCTTTTATAGCGGGAGCTCCGGGGAGCTGTTTTTT. Drawing the rest from reference TRBV7-9 and TRBJ2-2, the complete variable domain is DTGVSQNPRHKITKRGQNVTFRCDPISEHNRLYWYRQTLGQGPEFLTYFQNEAQLEKSRLLSDRFSAERPKGSFSTLEIQRTEQGDSAMYLCASSFYSGSSGELFFGEGSRLTVL.

This chain joins TRBV6-4 and TRBJ2-1; possible D gene TRBD2, 6 bases. Germline-derived CDR1 and CDR2 are MRHNA and SNTAGT. V lost 5 bases and J lost 9, with 26 bases in between. This CDR3 is 17 amino acids long. For the CDR3, the DNA is TGTGCCAGCAGTAAGGAAAGTGTGGCGGGATCCAGAGGTGAGCAGTTCTTC. Protein product: CASSKESVAGSRGEQFF.

The J gene is TRBJ2-3, the V gene TRBV29-1, with 7 bases aligning to TRBD1. Trimming cost V 4 bases and J 4 bases; bases outside gene matches: 8. This CDR3 has 14 residues. Germline CDR1 and CDR2: SQVTM and ANQGSEA. CDR3 sequence reads: CSVADRDWADTQYF. The DNA for the CDR3 is TGCAGCGTTGCCGACAGGGATTGGGCAGATACGCAGTATTTT.

The chain is built from TRBV7-6 and TRBJ1-3; D not resolved. V was trimmed by 3 bases and J by 1 base, leaving 13 bases between them. The CDR3 sequence is 16 residues long. The V gene's germline CDR1 is SGHVS and CDR2 FNYEAQ. Here the CDR3 reads CASSFEALRSGNTIYF. The DNA for the CDR3 is TGTGCCAGCAGCTTCGAAGCTCTACGGTCTGGAAACACCATATATTTT.

The rearrangement uses TRBV6-5 and TRBJ2-3; possibly TRBD1 for D (5 bases). Between the trimmed V and J ends, which lost 8 bases and 0 bases, there was a span of 15 bases. Germline CDR1 is MNHEY and CDR2 is SVGAGI. This CDR3 has 15 residues. CDR3 nucleotides: TGTGCCAGCGGAAGACAGCGATCTAGCACAGATACGCAGTATTTT. The encoded protein is CASGRQRSSTDTQYF.

The V gene is TRBV12-3 or TRBV12-4, the J gene TRBJ2-5; 7 bases line up with TRBD1. V shed 8 bases, J shed 7 bases, and the junction held 10 bases outside the gene matches. CDR3 length: 13 amino acids. The CDR3 loop is CASGRQGFATQYF. The CDR3 coding sequence is TGTGCCAGCGGCAGACAGGGTTTTGCGACCCAGTACTTC.

V is TRBV9 and J is TRBJ1-1; D is uncertain. This CDR3 comprises 15 residues. Germline V gene sequence: CDR1 SGDLS, CDR2 YYNGEE. V dropped 4 bases and J dropped 1 base, with 14 bases sitting between them. Written as DNA, the CDR3 is TGTGCCAGCAGCTCAGTCGTCGGGTCGAACACTGAAGCTTTCTTT. It translates to CASSSVVGSNTEAFF.

The genes are TRBV11-2 and TRBJ1-5; TRBD1 agrees at 8 bases. The CDR3 extends over 16 amino acids. V shed 2 bases and J 2 bases; nucleotides not matched to a gene: 5. Germline loops: CDR1 SGHAT, CDR2 FQNNGV. This chain's CDR3 is CASSLTTGGGNQPQHF. For the CDR3, the DNA is TGTGCCAGCAGCTTAACTACAGGGGGAGGCAATCAGCCCCAGCATTTT.

The J gene is TRBJ2-1, the V gene TRBV10-3; 7 nucleotides match TRBD1. Germline V gene data show CDR1 as ENHRY and CDR2 as SYGVKD. This CDR3 region has 15 residues. Trimming took 10 bases from V and 0 from J; bases not matched to a gene: 9. CDR3 nucleotides: TGTGCCACCGTGATAGACAGGGCCTCCTACAATGAGCAGTTCTTC. Its translation: CATVIDRASYNEQFF.